Given below is one T cell receptor beta chain in context. The data derive from a study of blood T cell repertoires in COVID-19. Method: immunoSEQ multiplex PCR; TCRdb's copy keeps in-frame clones and lacks some. The top ten clones hold approximately 3.1% of a sample with around 200,000 clones, about 90% of them seen once. Losses at the gene ends were 5 bases for V and 6 bases for J; bases not matched to a gene: 11. Germline loops: CDR1 MNHEY, CDR2 SVGAGI. The CDR3 totals 15 residues. The sequencing sample was made of PBMCs or T cells enriched from blood (not recorded which). The source of this sequence is a woman in her forties or fifties in a cohort exposed to, infected with or recovered from COVID-19 (not recorded which). This chain connects TRBV6-5 to TRBJ2-7; 9 bases fit TRBD2. For the CDR3, the DNA is TGTGCCAGCAGTACTCCCCACAAGCGGGGGGCCGAGCAGTACTTC. Translation: CASSTPHKRGAEQYF.